Below, 10 T cell receptor beta chains from the same sample are listed, as sequenced in a study of shared clonotypes between healthy human individuals. The assay was immunoSEQ multiplex PCR, and TCRdb's table has in-frame clones only and misses some. The sample has about a million clones; less than 85% are singletons. Sequencing input: memory CD4+ T cells sorted from blood. The subset here: CD45RA-negative fraction. The receptors come from a young man in good health.

This clone was detected only once. Here the CDR3 reads CASRPNSGNTIYF. As DNA, the CDR3 is TGCGCCAGCAGACCTAACAGTGGAAACACCATATATTTT. The chain joins TRBV5-1 to TRBJ1-3; D unclear. The CDR3 contains 13 residues. Germline CDR1 SGHRS, CDR2 YFSETQ. V shed 5 bases and J shed 3 bases, with 9 bases lying between them.

The chain combines TRBV4-2 with TRBJ1-5, with D perhaps matching TRBD1 (5 bases). The ends were cut back, 0 bases at V and 7 bases at J, with 25 bases in the middle. The CDR3 runs to 19 residues. The germline V gene encodes CDR1 LGHNA and CDR2 YNFKEQ. CDR3 in DNA: TGTGCCAGCAGCCAAGATGGGGGACTCTCCATGGCCTCTACCCAGCCCCAGCATTTT. Encoded protein: CASSQDGGLSMASTQPQHF.

The chain couples TRBV11-3 to TRBJ2-7; 7 bases align to TRBD1. This CDR3 is built from 15 residues. The germline V gene has CDR1 SGHNT and CDR2 YENEEA. With V trimmed by 0 bases and J by 7 bases, 9 bases remained unmatched. CDR3 in amino acids: CASSLETGPLGEQYF. CDR3 in DNA: TGTGCCAGCAGCTTAGAGACAGGGCCCCTGGGGGAGCAGTACTTC.

The table lists this clone with a count of one. The genes are TRBV5-1 and TRBJ2-3; 11 bases map to TRBD2. The CDR3 runs to 16 residues. Germline V gene lookup returns CDR1 SGHRS and CDR2 YFSETQ. V trimming: 4 bases; J trimming: 5 bases; junction bases outside the gene matches: 9. In DNA, the CDR3 is TGCGCCAGCAGCCCAGTACTAGCGGGAGCCGTAGATACGCAGTATTTT. Its translation is CASSPVLAGAVDTQYF.

The CDR3 region is CASSFGQTNYGYTF. The CDR3 nucleotides are TGTGCCAGCAGTTTCGGCCAGACTAACTATGGCTACACCTTC. This chain uses TRBV28 with TRBJ1-2; no clear D gene. Germline CDR1 MDHEN, CDR2 SYDVKM. Trimming left V 3 bases short and J 0 bases short, with 8 bases between. CDR3 length: 14 amino acids.

The chain uses TRBV6-1 and TRBJ1-2; D uncertain. V lost 6 bases, J lost 6 bases, and 14 bases lay in between. This CDR3 region has 13 residues. The germline gives CDR1 MNHNS, CDR2 SASEGT. CDR3 DNA sequence: TGTGCCAGCAGAACCTACCAAGGAGATGGCTACACCTTC. Its protein product is CASRTYQGDGYTF.

The chain recombines TRBV30 with TRBJ1-3, with D uncertain. Trimming took 2 bases from V and 1 from J, leaving 6 bases between them. Looked up from germline, CDR1 is GTSNPN and CDR2 is SVGIG (reference sequence). This CDR3 is built from 13 residues. This CDR3 is CAWSSSSGNTIYF. CDR3 in DNA: TGTGCCTGGAGTAGCAGTTCTGGAAACACCATATATTTT.

This sequence joins TRBV7-2 and TRBJ2-4, with D perhaps TRBD1 or TRBD2 (5 bases each). The CDR3 runs 12 residues. Germline V gives CDR1 SGHTA, CDR2 FQGNSA. Trimming left V 5 bases short and J 9 bases short, with 11 bases between. The CDR3 DNA sequence: TGTGCCAGCAGCGCCGGGACGGCCATTCAGTACTTC. Translation: CASSAGTAIQYF.

V usage is TRBV28 and J usage is TRBJ2-7; D gene ambiguous. V lost 6 bases and J 4 bases, leaving 19 bases between the germline ends. This CDR3 is 15 amino acids long. Germline V gives CDR1 MDHEN, CDR2 SYDVKM. In DNA form, the CDR3 reads TGTGCCAGCAGCCTATCACCGGCGAGGTTTTACGAGCAGTACTTC. It is translated as CASSLSPARFYEQYF.

The V call is TRBV6-5, the J call TRBJ2-2; D not certain. From germline, CDR1 is MNHEY and CDR2 SVGAGI. V lost 6 bases to trimming and J lost 2 bases, with 4 bases between them. CDR3 length equals 12 residues. This CDR3 is CASRQNTGELFF. CDR3 coding DNA: TGTGCCAGCAGACAAAACACCGGGGAGCTGTTTTTT.